The 3 T cell receptor beta chains below were found in one sample sequenced in a study of shared clonotypes between healthy human individuals. Sequencing used immunoSEQ multiplex PCR; TCRdb keeps in-frame clones, though not all of them. The data show almost 750,000 clones, over 60% seen once. Input material: memory CD4+ T cells sorted from blood. Sample subset: CD45RA-negative fraction. Receptor source: a woman under 40 in good health.

The CDR3 sequence is CASSQGSPTTKQYF. The CDR3 coding sequence is TGTGCCAGCAGCCAGGGCTCTCCCACTACCAAGCAGTACTTC. The chain combines TRBV14 with TRBJ2-7, with D hard to call. Per the germline V gene, CDR1 is SGHDN and CDR2 is FVKESK. V lost 3 bases to trimming and J lost 8 bases, with 17 bases between them. The CDR3 totals 14 residues. The variable domain in full, with the rest retrieved from reference TRBV14 and TRBJ2-7, is EAGVTQFPSHSVIEKGQTVTLRCDPISGHDNLYWYRRVMGKEIKFLLHFVKESKQDESGMPNNRFLAERTGGTYSTLKVQPAELEDSGVYFCASSQGSPTTKQYFGPGTRLTVT.

The genes are TRBV25-1 and TRBJ1-5, with D possibly matching TRBD1 (5 bases). The CDR3 runs to 14 residues. V was trimmed by 4 bases and J by 7 bases, leaving 14 bases between them. The germline V gene encodes CDR1 MGHDK and CDR2 SYGVNS. For the CDR3, the DNA is TGTGCCAGCAGTGCAAGGGGATTGAGACAGCCCCAGCATTTT. It encodes CASSARGLRQPQHF.

The genes are TRBV27 and TRBJ1-5; D uncertain. The germline V gene has CDR1 MNHEY and CDR2 SMNVEV (reference sequence). Between the trimmed V and J ends, which lost 2 bases and 3 bases, there was a span of 14 bases. The CDR3 sequence is 16 residues long. In nucleotides, the CDR3 is TGTGCCAGCAGTTTAAGTTTTGTTAGGGCCAATCAGCCCCAGCATTTT. The encoded protein is CASSLSFVRANQPQHF.